The TCR beta chain under discussion was sequenced for a study of blood T cell repertoires in COVID-19. Authors' methods: Reference gene primer amplification gave nucleated cell count estimates. Assay: immunoSEQ multiplex PCR; the TCRdb copy retains only in-frame clones and omits some. Clonal size and the V and J genes are those of that table, whereas D and trimming came from the DNA. The sample consists of around 260,000 clones, 86% of them appearing once. The clonotype originates from a man aged 25 to 40 with active or convalescent COVID-19. The sequenced material came from peripheral blood.

CDR3 region: CASSRGDRTYQPQHF. In nucleotides, the CDR3 is TGTGCCAGCAGTCGAGGAGACAGGACCTATCAGCCCCAGCATTTT. The chain uses TRBV2 and TRBJ1-5; possible D gene TRBD1, 6 bases. Trimming removed 5 bases from V and 5 bases from J, with 16 bases in between. There are 15 residues in the CDR3. From germline, CDR1 is SNHLY and CDR2 FYNNEI. Full variable domain (outside the CDR3, taken from reference TRBV2 and TRBJ1-5): EPEVTQTPSHQVTQMGQEVILRCVPISNHLYFYWYRQILGQKVEFLVSFYNNEISEKSEIFDDQFSVERPDGSNFTLKIRSTKLEDSAMYFCASSRGDRTYQPQHFGDGTRLSIL.